The 12 T cell receptor beta chains in this list originate from one sample, sequenced in a study of Ad26.COV2.S vaccination and SARS-CoV-2 variants. The treatment here: roughly 18 received Ad26.COV2.S at low or high dose, single or two shots; about 5 received placebo; per-sample allocation not given. Collection of samples fell on day 63 after the first vaccine or placebo injection. TCRdb's copy holds only in-frame clones and misses some; the assay was immunoSEQ multiplex PCR. The profile shows about 330,000 clones, roughly 90% of them singletons. This sample comprised peripheral blood, obtained in a trial of Ad26.COV2.S vaccine versus placebo. Source of these receptors: a person between 18 and 65 years old who received the Ad26.COV2.S COVID-19 vaccine or a placebo.

The V and J genes are TRBV6-1 and TRBJ2-4, with D tentatively TRBD2 (5 bases). Per the germline V gene, CDR1 is MNHNS and CDR2 is SASEGT. Trimming left V 0 bases short and J 9 bases short, with 18 bases between. CDR3 length: 16 amino acids. In DNA form, the CDR3 reads TGTGCCAGCAGTGAAGCGCCTCCCCCCCGGGCGGGCATTCAGTACTTC. Amino acid sequence: CASSEAPPPRAGIQYF.

DNA for the CDR3: TGCAGCGTTGATAGTGATCGGGGTCACACAGATACGCAGTATTTT. It yields the protein CSVDSDRGHTDTQYF. This chain joins TRBV29-1 and TRBJ2-3, with D perhaps matching TRBD2 (5 bases). V gave up 3 bases and J gave up 2 bases, with 15 bases separating them. The germline gives CDR1 SQVTM, CDR2 ANQGSEA. CDR3 size: 15 residues.

The V gene is TRBV23-1, the J gene TRBJ1-2; D is ambiguous. TRBV23-1 is classed as an ORF, of uncertain function. With 3 bases removed from V and 4 bases from J, the gap between germline ends came to 24 bases. This CDR3 has 18 amino acids. The DNA of the CDR3 is TGCGCCAGCAGTCATTATATCGCAGGTGGCCCCCACCTCTATGGCTACACCTTC. This translates into CASSHYIAGGPHLYGYTF.

The CDR3 coding sequence is TGCGCCAGCAGCCTCTTTAGCGGGGTTCCCCAAGAGACCCAGTACTTC. This codes for CASSLFSGVPQETQYF. The chain links TRBV5-1 to TRBJ2-5; 8 nucleotides align to TRBD2. CDR3 length: 16 residues. Germline values: CDR1 SGHRS, CDR2 YFSETQ. The V segment lost 4 bases and the J segment 1 base; nucleotides outside the gene matches: 9. Full variable domain (remainder filled in from reference TRBV5-1 and TRBJ2-5): KAGVTQTPRYLIKTRGQQVTLSCSPISGHRSVSWYQQTPGQGLQFLFEYFSETQRNKGNFPGRFSGRQFSNSRSEMNVSTLELGDSALYLCASSLFSGVPQETQYFGPGTRLLVL.

This chain joins TRBV18 and TRBJ1-1; possibly TRBD1 for D (5 bases). The germline V gene has CDR1 KGHSH and CDR2 LQKENI. V lost 6 bases and J lost 1, with 18 bases in between. The CDR3 length is 16 residues. CDR3 sequence reads: CASSPFHQGANTEAFF. The CDR3, as DNA: TGTGCCAGCTCCCCCTTCCATCAGGGTGCGAACACTGAAGCTTTCTTT.

J is TRBJ1-1 and V is TRBV6-2 or TRBV6-3; D remains unclear. Germline V lookup: CDR1 MNHEY, CDR2 SVGEGT. The CDR3 spans 14 residues. With 3 bases removed from V and 4 bases from J, the gap between germline ends came to 12 bases. CDR3 sequence: CASSYRGGSTEAFF. CDR3 DNA sequence: TGTGCCAGCAGTTATCGGGGAGGCAGCACTGAAGCTTTCTTT.

The V call is TRBV7-9, the J call TRBJ2-7; D is tentatively TRBD1 or TRBD2 (5 bases each). Germline V CDR1 and CDR2: SEHNR, FQNEAQ (reference sequence). The V end was cut by 0 bases, the J end by 6 bases, with 15 bases between. The CDR3 loop spans 15 amino acids. CDR3 nucleotides: TGTGCCAGCAGCTTAGCGAGGGGACCTACCGGCGAGCAGTACTTC. Protein sequence: CASSLARGPTGEQYF.

The chain has TRBV28 and TRBJ2-7; 9 positions match TRBD2. This CDR3 comprises 15 residues. Germline CDR1 is MDHEN and CDR2 is SYDVKM. V gave up 6 bases and J gave up 3 bases; unmatched junction bases: 9. The CDR3: CASSPPTSGNYEQYV. The CDR3 DNA sequence: TGTGCCAGCAGCCCGCCGACTAGCGGTAACTACGAGCAGTACGTC.

This rearrangement joins TRBV27 to TRBJ1-4; 7 bases fit TRBD1. Losses at the gene ends were 5 bases for V and 1 base for J; bases not matched to a gene: 13. The CDR3 runs to 18 residues. Germline CDR1 is MNHEY and CDR2 is SMNVEV (reference sequence). The CDR3 region is CASSPGTPYRGTNEKLFF. The CDR3 region has the DNA TGTGCCAGCAGTCCCGGGACCCCCTACAGGGGAACTAATGAAAAACTGTTTTTT. The full variable domain, its missing parts supplied by reference TRBV27 and TRBJ1-4, is EAQVTQNPRYLITVTGKKLTVTCSQNMNHEYMSWYRQDPGLGLRQIYYSMNVEVTDKGDVPEGYKVSRKEKRNFPLILESPSPNQTSLYFCASSPGTPYRGTNEKLFFGSGTQLSVL.

This clone was recorded a few times. The V gene is TRBV5-8, the J gene TRBJ1-1; D uncertain. This CDR3 is built from 12 residues. The V end was cut by 7 bases, the J end by 2 bases, with 9 bases between. CDR1 is SGHTS and CDR2 is YDEGEE in the germline V gene. CDR3 in amino acids: CASGEQNTEAFF. As DNA, the CDR3 is TGTGCCAGCGGAGAACAAAACACTGAAGCTTTCTTT.

The chain carries TRBV6-5 and TRBJ1-2; the D gene is possibly TRBD1 (5 bases). Between the trimmed V and J ends, which lost 0 bases and 0 bases, there was a span of 11 bases. The CDR3 is 16 amino acids. Germline CDR1 reads MNHEY; CDR2 reads SVGAGI. The CDR3 DNA sequence: TGTGCCAGCAGTTACTCCCGACCGGGACCTAACTATGGCTACACCTTC. As protein: CASSYSRPGPNYGYTF.

The chain recombines TRBV4-1 with TRBJ2-1; 11 bases match TRBD2. CDR3 size: 15 residues. Germline-derived CDR1 and CDR2 are MGHRA and YSYEKL. J lost 7 bases, V lost 1 base, and 3 bases had no gene match. CDR3: CASSQVAGGRNEQFF. The CDR3 bases are TGCGCCAGCAGCCAAGTAGCGGGAGGGCGAAATGAGCAGTTCTTC.